This T cell receptor (beta chain) is from a study of beta chain features in type 1 diabetes. The sample holds a few counts of this clone. Antigen specificity is unknown. The CDR3 is made up of 17 amino acids. V was pared by 2 bases and J by 6 bases, with 8 bases of the junction left unmatched. Germline values: CDR1 LGHNA, CDR2 YSLEER. The isolated RNA, all of it, was reverse transcribed, so expressed TCRB transcripts were what got sequenced. Clones were read by immunoSEQ multiplex PCR, and TCRdb kept only the in-frame ones, dropping some. Of some 640,000 clones detected, around 15% appear once; the ten largest clones hold 0.04%. Study-wide results and caveats: TCRB CDR3s from Type 1 diabetes patients were moderately but significantly shorter in all four CD4+ subsets.

The genes are TRBV4-3 and TRBJ2-1; 12 positions agree with TRBD2. Source material: naive CD4+ T cells from blood. The origin of this receptor is a man between 18 and 29 years old with type 1 diabetes. Here the CDR3 reads CASSQSLLAGGGNEQFF. In DNA form, the CDR3 reads TGCGCCAGCAGCCAATCCTTACTAGCGGGGGGCGGCAATGAGCAGTTCTTC.